This passage covers 4 T cell receptor beta chains from one sample sequenced in a study of blood T cell repertoires in COVID-19. TCRdb keeps only in-frame clones here, not all; method: immunoSEQ multiplex PCR. The sample contains some 230,000 clones, roughly four fifths of which appear only once. Sequencing was done on a sample of PBMCs or T cells enriched from blood (not recorded which). The receptors derive from a woman in her thirties or forties with acute COVID-19.

The rearrangement joins TRBV9 to TRBJ1-1; TRBD1 is a possible D gene (5 bases). This CDR3 is built from 15 residues. V lost 3 bases, J lost 2 bases, and 14 bases lay in between. The germline gives CDR1 SGDLS, CDR2 YYNGEE. The chain's CDR3 is CASSGRDLVNTEAFF. In DNA form, the CDR3 reads TGTGCCAGCAGCGGGAGGGACTTGGTCAACACTGAAGCTTTCTTT.

The chain is built from TRBV6-1 and TRBJ1-6; TRBD1 matches 7 bases. The junction had 4 bases not matched to a gene; V was cut back by 1 base and J by 10 bases. The CDR3 consists of 14 residues. CDR1 and CDR2 from the germline V gene are MNHNS and SASEGT. CDR3 in amino acids: CASSEGQGNSPLHF. The CDR3 nucleotides are TGTGCCAGCAGTGAAGGACAGGGCAACTCACCCCTCCACTTT.

The DNA of the CDR3 is TGTGCCAGCAGTTTTTCGGGGGATGGCTACACCTTC. Its translation is CASSFSGDGYTF. The V and J genes are TRBV27 and TRBJ1-2; maybe TRBD1 (5 bases). V was pared by 3 bases and J by 6 bases, with 8 bases between. The CDR3 runs 12 residues. Per germline, CDR1 MNHEY and CDR2 SMNVEV (reference sequence).

This chain connects TRBV28 to TRBJ2-5, with D perhaps TRBD1 (7 bases). The CDR3 is made up of 15 amino acids. Germline V CDR1 and CDR2: MDHEN, SYDVKM. V lost 3 bases and J lost 6, with 17 bases in between. This CDR3 is CASSFPPTGRQTQYF. The CDR3 DNA reads TGTGCCAGCAGTTTTCCCCCGACAGGGAGGCAGACCCAGTACTTC.